This T cell receptor (beta chain) was sequenced during a study of T cells in Graves' hyperthyroidism and ophthalmopathy. Whole-study context: Peripheral blood sampling occurred at initial diagnosis, before any treatment.

This clonotype was seen at least ten times. After removal of 4 bases from V and 0 bases from J, the junction contained 2 bases not matched to a gene. The CDR3 runs 15 residues. Germline CDR1 and CDR2: LGHDT and YNNKEL (reference sequence). Template material for amplifying TCR beta CDR3 regions consisted of RNA transcripts. TCR CDR3 underwent first-round RT-PCR with the HTBI primer set. In TCRdb, the multiplex PCR reads were re-called with MiXCR into one record per CDR3 protein. The sample gives more than 500,000 distinct CDR3 sequences, 15% to 20% of which show up once; less than 30% is in the top ten.

The chain is built from TRBV3-1 and TRBJ2-2, with 7 bases lining up with TRBD2. The TCR was taken from a woman in her twenties or thirties with Graves' ophthalmopathy. The sequenced sample consisted of blood. CDR3 DNA sequence: TGTGCCAGCAGCCGCGGACTAGCGAACACCGGGGAGCTGTTTTTT. The encoded protein is CASSRGLANTGELFF.